These 5 T cell receptor beta chains were all obtained from the same sample, sequenced in a study of T-cell reconstitution after alpha-beta-depleted transplantation in children. Unique molecular identifiers were used to barcode this TCRbeta library. One entry per CDR3 protein results from TCRdb running MiXCR on the PCR reads. The sample has approximately 500,000 distinct CDR3 sequences; roughly a tenth are singletons. This sample comprised PBMCs, obtained before TCRalphabeta/CD19-depleted stem cell transplant. Receptor source: a child aged 2-15 years with inherited bone marrow failure, due to receive a stem cell transplant.

This clonotype was picked up a small number of times. This chain links TRBV10-3 with TRBJ2-1, with 8 bases identical to TRBD1. V trimming: 2 bases; J trimming: 9 bases; junction bases outside the gene matches: 6. Germline V gene lookup returns CDR1 ENHRY and CDR2 SYGVKD. The CDR3 sequence is 14 residues long. CDR3 DNA sequence: TGTGCCATCAGTGAGGGACAGGGAAGAGGTGAGCAGTTCTTC. It codes for CAISEGQGRGEQFF.

This clonotype came up many times. The genes are TRBV21-1 and TRBJ1-5; no check of the table's D call, TRBD1, against the DNA was made. TRBV21-1 is flagged as a pseudogene. The CDR3 runs 18 residues. The CDR3 here is CASSRSLPGTGGEQPQHF. Written as DNA, the CDR3 is TGTGCCAGCAGCAGATCGTTACCCGGGACAGGGGGCGAGCAGCCCCAGCATTTT.

This sequence joins TRBV12-3 or TRBV12-4 and TRBJ1-2; 7 positions agree with TRBD1. The CDR3 runs 19 residues. V dropped 5 bases and J dropped 1; count of bases not matched to a gene: 19. Here the CDR3 DNA reads TGTGCCAGCAGTCTAGACCGGGACAGCATCACCCTGTATAACTATGGCTACACCTTC. Translating it yields CASSLDRDSITLYNYGYTF.

This clonotype was counted ten times or more. V is TRBV15 and J is TRBJ1-1; 7 bases fit TRBD1. V was clipped by 5 bases and J by 5 bases; unmatched bases: 5. The CDR3 has 13 residues. From germline, CDR1 is LNHNV and CDR2 YYDKDF (reference sequence). CDR3 amino acids: CATSPRGGTEAFF. DNA for the CDR3: TGTGCCACCAGCCCCAGGGGGGGGACTGAAGCTTTCTTT.

The J gene is TRBJ2-7, the V gene TRBV6-1; D not resolved. Germline CDR1 and CDR2: MNHNS and SASEGT. Trimming stripped 1 base from V and 1 base from J, with 8 bases between. The CDR3 covers 14 residues. DNA of the CDR3: TGTGCCAGCAGTGAAGTCGAAAGGTCCTACGAGCAGTACTTC. Amino acids: CASSEVERSYEQYF.